This T cell receptor (beta chain) was obtained from a study of control samples from healthy donors and cancer patients. The repertoire was sequenced with immunoSEQ multiplex PCR; TCRdb's copy has only in-frame clones and lacks some. The data contain some 13,000 clones, around 94% of them singletons. This clone was seen a single time. The germline gives CDR1 LGHDT, CDR2 YNNKEL (reference sequence). The CDR3 extends over 12 amino acids. Trimming took 5 bases from V and 4 from J, leaving 9 bases between them. The chain is built from TRBV3-1 (or the pseudogene TRBV3-2) and TRBJ2-7; D gene uncertain. This receptor was identified in a man aged 65 to 85 with head and neck cancer. The specimen sequenced was PBMCs. DNA for the CDR3: TGTGCCAGCAGCTTCGCCAGTTACGAGCAGTACTTC. The encoded protein is CASSFASYEQYF.